The 6 T cell receptor beta chains reported below all come from one sample, sequenced in a study of PD-1 blockade in classical Hodgkin lymphoma. Data came from immunoSEQ multiplex PCR; TCRdb stores just in-frame clones and leaves some out. The sample consists of over 60,000 clones, 93% of them appearing once. The time point was: newly diagnosed, previously untreated cHL patient sample. The specimen sequenced was peripheral blood mononuclear cells (PBMCs). The receptors were sampled from a human donor with classical Hodgkin lymphoma.

Of note for this clone: The junction differs from germline at one of its ends, possibly a read error. The V call is TRBV5-5, the J call TRBJ1-5; D remains ambiguous. CDR1 is SGHKS and CDR2 is YYEKEE in the germline V gene (reference sequence). The CDR3 runs to 13 residues. As DNA, the CDR3 is TGTACCAGCAGCTTGTGGGGAGATCAGCCCCAGCATTTT. It is translated as CTSSLWGDQPQHF.

The rearrangement links TRBV29-1 to TRBJ2-3, with 8 bases fitting TRBD1. J was trimmed by 6 bases and V by 7 bases; bases with no gene match: 3. CDR1 SQVTM and CDR2 ANQGSEA come from the germline V gene. The CDR3 is 11 residues long. This chain's CDR3 is CSARQGDTQYF. The CDR3 bases are TGCAGCGCCCGACAGGGGGATACGCAGTATTTT.

The chain joins TRBV28 to TRBJ1-5; a possible D gene is TRBD1 (6 bases). The CDR3 extends over 16 amino acids. Germline CDR1 and CDR2: MDHEN and SYDVKM. With 4 bases removed from V and 5 bases from J, the gap between germline ends came to 18 bases. The DNA of the CDR3 is TGTGCCAGCAGTTGGGGAAGTGTCAGGGGTGATCAGCCCCAGCATTTT. Encoded protein: CASSWGSVRGDQPQHF.

The chain joins TRBV11-2 to TRBJ2-7, with no clear D. Germline-derived CDR1 and CDR2 are SGHAT and FQNNGV. With 6 bases removed from V and 3 bases from J, the gap between germline ends came to 6 bases. This CDR3 contains 11 residues. As DNA, the CDR3 is TGTGCCAGCAGAGCTTACTACGAGCAGTACTTC. Translated, it gives CASRAYYEQYF.

The rearrangement joins TRBV5-1 to TRBJ1-2; maybe TRBD1 (5 bases). The CDR3 runs 15 residues. Germline V gene data show CDR1 as SGHRS and CDR2 as YFSETQ. Trimming pared 3 bases from V and 0 bases from J, leaving 12 bases between. The CDR3 loop reads CASSWGSGANYGYTF. The DNA for the CDR3 is TGCGCCAGCAGCTGGGGGTCCGGAGCTAACTATGGCTACACCTTC.

J is TRBJ2-1 and V is TRBV11-2; D uncertain. Germline values: CDR1 SGHAT, CDR2 FQNNGV. The length of the CDR3 is 16 residues. V was clipped by 2 bases and J by 2 bases, with 13 bases between them. CDR3 sequence: CASSLLGSTTYNEQFF. In DNA, the CDR3 is TGTGCCAGCAGCTTATTAGGTTCCACGACCTACAATGAGCAGTTCTTC.